This TCR beta chain was identified during a study of T cells in Graves' hyperthyroidism and ophthalmopathy. Only a few counts were recorded for this clonotype. The antigen is undetermined. RNA transcripts gave rise to amplified TCR beta CDR3 regions. The TCR CDR3 was amplified in a first-round RT-PCR using the HTBI primer set. TCRdb fed the multiplex PCR reads into MiXCR, producing one record per CDR3 protein. The table has 700,000 to 850,000 distinct CDR3 sequences, roughly a third seen once. The PBMCs were sourced from fresh peripheral blood (more than 8.5 ml). The ends were cut back, 3 bases at V and 2 bases at J, with 11 bases in the middle. From germline, CDR1 is LNHDA and CDR2 SQIVND (reference sequence). The CDR3 totals 15 residues. Study-wide results and caveats: Model output signaled ophthalmopathy a median about seven months ahead of onset. Blood samples included most of the expanded thyroid clonotypes exceeding 0.001.

This receptor was obtained from a woman in her thirties or forties with Graves' hyperthyroidism. The source material was blood. The chain uses TRBV19 and TRBJ1-5; D unclear. CDR3 residues: CASSIKRAGNQPQHF. CDR3 in DNA: TGTGCCAGTAGTATTAAGAGGGCCGGCAATCAGCCCCAGCATTTT.